This T cell receptor (beta chain) came from a study of blood T cells in healthy people across ages. J was trimmed by 5 bases and V by 5 bases; bases with no gene match: 5. The CDR3 spans 14 residues. Per germline, CDR1 SSHAT and CDR2 FNYEAQ (reference sequence). Primed by a sample-barcoded 5' primer and a J-beta primer mix, a second PCR proceeded for about 6 to 12 cycles. The template-switch adaptor, which had 12 random nucleotides, put a tag on each cDNA molecule. TCRdb re-called the 5' RACE reads through MiXCR, storing one row per CDR3 protein. The data contain around 1,900,000 distinct CDR3 sequences, about 39% of them seen just once; the ten biggest clones take up more than 20%. A word on this clonotype: Its antigen remains unknown.

General observations from the study: The fall in TCR beta diversity per million T cells was roughly linear with age. Unsorted PBMC material precluded a definitive naive versus antigen-experienced comparison.

Total RNA extracted from each sample amounted to at least 5 micrograms. J is TRBJ2-5 and V is TRBV7-7; 10 bases are shared with TRBD2. The source of this sequence is a human donor in good health. Sequenced: blood. CDR3 protein: CASSRSTSGETQYF. CDR3 coding DNA: TGTGCCAGCAGCCGTTCGACTAGCGGGGAGACCCAGTACTTC.